The rows below give T cell receptor beta chains drawn from one sample of a study of T-cell reconstitution after alpha-beta-depleted transplantation in children. TCRdb analysed the PCR reads with MiXCR anew, one entry per CDR3 protein. The sample records over 200,000 distinct CDR3 sequences, around a sixth being singletons. The source was PBMCs, mostly from graft donor cells, collected 360 days after TCRalphabeta/CD19-depleted stem cell transplant. All receptors come from a male patient aged 2-15 years who had a stem cell transplant for acute lymphoblastic leukemia, so the T cells may come from the graft donor. Both conserved end residues are trimmed from each CDR3. Fields, in order: J gene, D gene, V gene, CDR3 protein. A D gene is named only where the DNA matches it firmly.

J: TRBJ2-3
D: -
V: TRBV12-3/TRBV12-4
CDR3: ASSDLPQGFVDTQY

J: TRBJ1-6
D: -
V: TRBV7-6
CDR3: ASSLLNRGNSPLH

J: TRBJ2-1
D: TRBD2
V: TRBV7-6
CDR3: ASSPRASGGNNEQF

J: TRBJ1-2
D: -
V: TRBV24-1
CDR3: ATTIVFQGYGYT

J: TRBJ1-1
D: -
V: TRBV5-1
CDR3: ASSLAGFIGTEAF

J: TRBJ2-3
D: -
V: TRBV5-4
CDR3: ASSLQGRNTDTQY

J: TRBJ2-7
D: -
V: TRBV6-2/TRBV6-3
CDR3: ASTLDGTYEQY

J: TRBJ2-1
D: -
V: TRBV3-1
CDR3: ASSPWDIGEQF

J: TRBJ2-3
D: -
V: TRBV7-2
CDR3: ASSLAHGNTQY

J: TRBJ2-5
D: TRBD2
V: TRBV28
CDR3: ASSTFKRLAGETQY

J: TRBJ2-7
D: TRBD2
V: TRBV5-4
CDR3: ASSLDLAGRSSEQY

J: TRBJ2-2
D: -
V: TRBV5-1
CDR3: ASSPLAIANTGELF

J: TRBJ2-2
D: -
V: TRBV5-1
CDR3: ASSLYQDLTGELF

J: TRBJ2-7
D: -
V: TRBV7-2
CDR3: ASSFGRIPYEQY

J: TRBJ2-7
D: -
V: TRBV5-1
CDR3: ASSLVPGSSYEQY

J: TRBJ1-1
D: -
V: TRBV5-1
CDR3: ASSLGADNEAF

J: TRBJ1-5
D: -
V: TRBV12-3/TRBV12-4
CDR3: ASRPPGDQPQH

J: TRBJ2-2
D: -
V: TRBV20-1
CDR3: SARGAVGYTGELF

J: TRBJ1-1
D: TRBD1
V: TRBV20-1
CDR3: SARGLTGYTEAF

J: TRBJ2-1
D: -
V: TRBV5-1
CDR3: ASSSAGGFSYNEQF

J: TRBJ2-7
D: TRBD2
V: TRBV6-1
CDR3: ASKRLADTYEQY

J: TRBJ2-1
D: -
V: TRBV5-5
CDR3: ASSLGFPTYNEQF

J: TRBJ2-4
D: -
V: TRBV4-3
CDR3: ASSQDWPQEQELAKNIQY

J: TRBJ2-2
D: -
V: TRBV9
CDR3: ASVNGANGELF